Listed below are T cell receptor beta chains from one sample, sequenced in a study of T cell changes during pregnancy in multiple sclerosis. TCRdb keeps only in-frame clones here, not all; method: immunoSEQ multiplex PCR. The sample lists around 56,000 clones, around nine tenths seen once, with about 1.7% in the top ten. Sequenced here: peripheral blood, sampled after pregnancy. These TCRs come from a female donor with multiple sclerosis, enrolled in a pregnancy study. The CDR3 runs from the conserved cysteine through the conserved F or W. A row's size may be missing; if present it is once, few, many or a size class.

clone_size	v_call	j_call	cdr3_aa
NA	TRBV2	TRBJ1-1	CASSADRGGTEAFF
NA	TRBV21-1	TRBJ1-4	CASSKERWTGSNEKLFF
medium-sized	TRBV4-1	TRBJ2-2	CASSPELGGTGELFF
NA	TRBV5-1	TRBJ2-3	CASSLDPSGLQYF
once	TRBV28	TRBJ2-5	CASSPWQTGQETQYF
few	TRBV2	TRBJ1-5	CASSLGIWDRTQNQPQHF
NA	TRBV5-1	TRBJ2-7	CASALGGDSYEQYF
NA	TRBV9	TRBJ2-1	CASSVVGGSYNEQFF
NA	TRBV6-5	TRBJ1-2	CASRSTGGYGYTF
NA	TRBV5-1	TRBJ1-5	CASSVNRGQPQHF
NA	TRBV30	TRBJ1-3	CAWGLGDRDAPTIYF
NA	TRBV30	TRBJ2-7	CAWSQASYEQYF
NA	TRBV4-1	TRBJ1-5	CASSPRVYSNQPQHF
NA	TRBV7-8	TRBJ2-7	CASSAQDRTQYF
NA	TRBV5-1	TRBJ2-1	CASSSGGPIDEQFF
NA	TRBV19	TRBJ1-5	CASSEGDQPQHF
NA	TRBV7-9	TRBJ2-4	CASSLGSRAPIAKNIQYF
NA	TRBV28	TRBJ1-4	CASSLVGTGDEKLFF
once	TRBV18	TRBJ2-5	CASSDWRETQYF
NA	TRBV29-1	TRBJ1-2	CSVGQGNGYTF
NA	TRBV5-1	TRBJ2-7	CASSLLASGGPRHEQYF
NA	TRBV30	TRBJ2-2	CAWSVLPRAGELFF
NA	TRBV2	TRBJ2-1	CASGGTQIFF
NA	TRBV19	TRBJ1-2	CASSHRDDDQYETRYGYTF
NA	TRBV7-8	TRBJ2-7	CASSFLSTGGASGASGYEQYF
NA	TRBV6-5	TRBJ1-1	CASSSSMRATNTEAFF
NA	TRBV4-1	TRBJ2-3	CASSQDGKAQAFGTDTQYF
few	TRBV10-2	TRBJ1-1	CASSGNRVNTEAFF
NA	TRBV5-1	TRBJ2-7	CASSSTGLADPYEQYF
NA	TRBV7-3	TRBJ2-3	CASSSLAGTDTQYF
few	TRBV5-1	TRBJ1-6	CASSRDSNNSPLHF
NA	TRBV29-1	TRBJ1-2	CSVWVGHDRDGYTF
NA	TRBV30	TRBJ2-7	CAWSVGSWSSYEQYF
NA	TRBV5-1	TRBJ1-1	CASSLGRGPMNTEAFF
NA	TRBV9	TRBJ1-3	CASSVGGGAHSGNTIYF
NA	TRBV7-2	TRBJ2-3	CASSLWASGGTDTQYF
NA	TRBV5-4	TRBJ2-7	CASSLGGGPWEQYF
NA	TRBV7-3	TRBJ2-1	CASSPVGGYNEQFF
NA	TRBV5-4	TRBJ2-1	CASSLRAGGPFNEQFF
NA	TRBV13	TRBJ1-6	CASSSRDNQDWNSPLHF
NA	TRBV5-1	TRBJ2-1	CASSLAAVSYNEQFF
NA	TRBV5-6	TRBJ1-3	CASSPYYSGNTIYF
once	TRBV10-1	TRBJ1-5	CAIPTGTPRNQPQHF
NA	TRBV7-3	TRBJ2-1	CASSLAGDSYNEQFF
once	TRBV11-3	TRBJ2-5	CASSLGQGSEETQYF
NA	TRBV28	TRBJ1-2	CASSWGQGNYGYTF
NA	TRBV6-6	TRBJ2-1	CASNPRQRGEQFF
NA	TRBV5-8	TRBJ1-1	CASSLFVGGNTEAFF
NA	TRBV2	TRBJ1-5	CASSRDSLQPQHF
NA	TRBV7-3	TRBJ2-1	CASSHRGDLGDNEQFF
NA	TRBV30	TRBJ2-5	CAWSSREAQYF
NA	TRBV6-6	TRBJ1-6	CASSYGEGFSPLHF
NA	TRBV5-1	TRBJ2-3	CASSLQGDTDTQYF
NA	TRBV18	TRBJ2-7	CASSQQGGMTYEQYF
NA	TRBV28	TRBJ1-1	CASSFGGGSAEAFF
NA	TRBV4-1	TRBJ2-6	CASSQDEASGANVLTF
NA	TRBV28	TRBJ2-7	CASRGSGLAAYEQYF
NA	TRBV2	TRBJ1-5	CASSVQGPGQPQHF
NA	TRBV6-1	TRBJ2-3	CASSETTQGNTQYF
NA	TRBV10-3	TRBJ2-3	CAISESRTSTDTQYF